The T cell receptor beta chain under discussion was sequenced for a study of neurological immune-mediated disorders. About the study: Multiple sclerosis patients numbering about 34 comprised about 30 relapsing-remitting and 3 secondary progressive patients.

2 million PBMCs stored at -80 C were the source of the unsorted libraries. It was by 5'RACE with 10-nucleotide random UMIs that the cDNA was made. TCRdb itself ran the 5' RACE reads through MiXCR, one entry per CDR3 protein. The sample holds tens of thousands of distinct CDR3 sequences, more than 3.5% seen once. CDR1 and CDR2 from the germline V gene are LGHNA and YNFKEQ. This CDR3 comprises 16 residues. V lost 1 base and J lost 5; bases outside the gene matches: 7. General observations from the study: HTLV-1-associated myelopathy had the most TCR clonal expansion, and multiple sclerosis had the least, less than healthy controls.

This clonotype was observed a handful of times. Its antigen is not identified. A much larger clone sits a single nucleotide away, making a read error possible. The chain carries TRBV4-2 and TRBJ2-5; 10 nucleotides match TRBD2. The specimen sequenced was PBMCs. The sequence derives from a middle-aged man with multiple sclerosis. The CDR3 loop reads CASSQGAGGTSETQYF. In nucleotides, the CDR3 is TGTGCCAGCAGCCAAGGAGCGGGGGGGACTTCTGAGACCCAGTACTTC.